Listed below are T cell receptor beta chains from one sample, sequenced in a study of blood T cell repertoires in COVID-19. Only in-frame clones appear in the TCRdb table, and some are missing; sequencing was by immunoSEQ multiplex PCR. The profile covers 60,000 to 75,000 clones, with 70% to 80% appearing a single time and roughly half taken by the ten largest. The source material was peripheral blood. These receptors were obtained from a woman aged 80 or over with acute or convalescent COVID-19. Each CDR3 is given without its conserved first and last residue. Each record gives: V gene, D gene, J gene, CDR3 protein. A D gene is named only where the DNA matches it firmly.

V gene: TRBV24-1; D gene: NA; J gene: TRBJ1-2; CDR3 protein: ATSEPGRIYGYT
V gene: TRBV28; D gene: NA; J gene: TRBJ1-6; CDR3 protein: ASSHRGSYNSPLH
V gene: TRBV7-8; D gene: NA; J gene: TRBJ2-5; CDR3 protein: ASSPLQTQY
V gene: TRBV7-2; D gene: NA; J gene: TRBJ2-3; CDR3 protein: ASSHQKGRSSSTDTQY
V gene: TRBV7-2; D gene: TRBD2; J gene: TRBJ2-5; CDR3 protein: ASSATSGGPGETQY
V gene: TRBV19; D gene: NA; J gene: TRBJ2-2; CDR3 protein: ASSIFAGIAGELF
V gene: TRBV29-1; D gene: TRBD1; J gene: TRBJ1-1; CDR3 protein: SVKDRRKRMNTEAF
V gene: TRBV28; D gene: NA; J gene: TRBJ1-6; CDR3 protein: ASSFFEPGLQKGSPLH
V gene: TRBV28; D gene: NA; J gene: TRBJ1-3; CDR3 protein: ASSFKIGERVESGNTIY
V gene: TRBV5-1; D gene: TRBD2; J gene: TRBJ2-5; CDR3 protein: ASSLAAGGLQETQY
V gene: TRBV24-1; D gene: TRBD1; J gene: TRBJ2-1; CDR3 protein: ATYGQDNNEQF
V gene: TRBV6-5; D gene: NA; J gene: TRBJ1-1; CDR3 protein: ACDWGGTEAF
V gene: TRBV6-6; D gene: NA; J gene: TRBJ2-6; CDR3 protein: ASNLAGANVLT
V gene: TRBV9; D gene: NA; J gene: TRBJ2-1; CDR3 protein: ASSPQTYNEQF
V gene: TRBV7-2; D gene: NA; J gene: TRBJ2-6; CDR3 protein: ASNPRLGSGANVLT
V gene: TRBV18; D gene: TRBD1; J gene: TRBJ1-6; CDR3 protein: ASSLARGQDSPLH
V gene: TRBV28; D gene: NA; J gene: TRBJ2-7; CDR3 protein: ASREYYEQY
V gene: TRBV5-1; D gene: TRBD2; J gene: TRBJ2-3; CDR3 protein: ASGKKREGRTDTQY
V gene: TRBV6-5; D gene: NA; J gene: TRBJ1-1; CDR3 protein: ASSYGVGVNTEAF
V gene: TRBV5-4; D gene: NA; J gene: TRBJ2-1; CDR3 protein: ASSLREGDEQF
V gene: TRBV7-8; D gene: NA; J gene: TRBJ1-2; CDR3 protein: ASSLVAGAYGYT
V gene: TRBV3-1/TRBV3-2; D gene: TRBD2; J gene: TRBJ2-1; CDR3 protein: ASSQGAGGVENEQF
V gene: TRBV10-3; D gene: TRBD1; J gene: TRBJ1-2; CDR3 protein: AISSPTGRIYGYT
V gene: TRBV3-1/TRBV3-2; D gene: TRBD1; J gene: TRBJ1-2; CDR3 protein: ASSQRDRVYGYT
V gene: TRBV7-2; D gene: TRBD1; J gene: TRBJ1-2; CDR3 protein: ASSLAGQGSYGYT
V gene: TRBV11-2; D gene: NA; J gene: TRBJ1-3; CDR3 protein: ASSLYNPPGAPAGNTIY
V gene: TRBV18; D gene: NA; J gene: TRBJ1-1; CDR3 protein: ASSPPWQGGNTEAF
V gene: TRBV3-1/TRBV3-2; D gene: NA; J gene: TRBJ2-5; CDR3 protein: ASSQVQGVETQY
V gene: TRBV28; D gene: TRBD1; J gene: TRBJ1-1; CDR3 protein: ASTPPTGHEAF
V gene: TRBV12-2; D gene: NA; J gene: TRBJ2-1; CDR3 protein: ASRFPPCGLAGEACSREQF
V gene: TRBV11-2; D gene: TRBD2; J gene: TRBJ2-7; CDR3 protein: ASSQTSGTLGEQY
V gene: TRBV24-1; D gene: NA; J gene: TRBJ2-7; CDR3 protein: ATSDSRGTRNALEQY
V gene: TRBV18; D gene: NA; J gene: TRBJ1-2; CDR3 protein: ASSPQGANYGYT
V gene: TRBV4-1; D gene: NA; J gene: TRBJ1-5; CDR3 protein: ASSQDLGGGSQPQH
V gene: TRBV10-3; D gene: NA; J gene: TRBJ1-2; CDR3 protein: AISDPGTEVDGYT
V gene: TRBV5-1; D gene: TRBD2; J gene: TRBJ2-5; CDR3 protein: ASSFPTSGGKETQY
V gene: TRBV7-8; D gene: TRBD1; J gene: TRBJ2-5; CDR3 protein: ASSRPPGQGARETQY
V gene: TRBV5-1; D gene: NA; J gene: TRBJ2-6; CDR3 protein: ASSPQGRGGTGANVLT
V gene: TRBV28; D gene: TRBD1; J gene: TRBJ1-2; CDR3 protein: ASTQDQGDYGYT
V gene: TRBV3-1/TRBV3-2; D gene: TRBD1; J gene: TRBJ1-2; CDR3 protein: ASSQEDRGNYGYT
V gene: TRBV6-4; D gene: NA; J gene: TRBJ2-1; CDR3 protein: ASRQGPNNEQF
V gene: TRBV30; D gene: NA; J gene: TRBJ1-6; CDR3 protein: AWREDRPRSSYNSPLH
V gene: TRBV20-1; D gene: NA; J gene: TRBJ2-2; CDR3 protein: SARVSGQGTGELF
V gene: TRBV15; D gene: TRBD2; J gene: TRBJ2-1; CDR3 protein: ATSRDITSFRTSGKNEQF
V gene: TRBV4-2; D gene: NA; J gene: TRBJ1-2; CDR3 protein: ASSQGAASNYGYT
V gene: TRBV7-8; D gene: NA; J gene: TRBJ1-5; CDR3 protein: ASSLARISGNQPQH
V gene: TRBV6-1; D gene: NA; J gene: TRBJ1-6; CDR3 protein: ASSEVRGNSPLH
V gene: TRBV18; D gene: NA; J gene: TRBJ1-2; CDR3 protein: ASSPRGGYDGYT
V gene: TRBV28; D gene: NA; J gene: TRBJ1-2; CDR3 protein: ASSLRGANGYT
V gene: TRBV7-2; D gene: TRBD1; J gene: TRBJ1-2; CDR3 protein: ASSPDRPLDYGYT
V gene: TRBV2; D gene: TRBD1; J gene: TRBJ2-6; CDR3 protein: ASSDKGALTSSGANVLT
V gene: TRBV9; D gene: NA; J gene: TRBJ1-6; CDR3 protein: ASSAHRDDVNSPLH
V gene: TRBV18; D gene: NA; J gene: TRBJ1-2; CDR3 protein: ASSPTGGFDGYT
V gene: TRBV7-8; D gene: NA; J gene: TRBJ2-6; CDR3 protein: ASSMRDSGEGANVLT
V gene: TRBV4-2; D gene: NA; J gene: TRBJ2-3; CDR3 protein: ASSQVGTDTQY
V gene: TRBV7-2; D gene: NA; J gene: TRBJ1-1; CDR3 protein: ASSLIRGAAEAF
V gene: TRBV28; D gene: NA; J gene: TRBJ2-7; CDR3 protein: ASSFRQGIYYEQY
V gene: TRBV29-1; D gene: NA; J gene: TRBJ1-1; CDR3 protein: SVLGGPNTEAF
V gene: TRBV24-1; D gene: NA; J gene: TRBJ2-5; CDR3 protein: ATSDPTETQY
V gene: TRBV7-2; D gene: NA; J gene: TRBJ2-5; CDR3 protein: ASSFAGLGETQY